This TCR beta chain originates from a study of blood T cell repertoires in COVID-19. Study context: Sites in the United States, Italy and Spain provided acute and convalescent COVID-19 samples. PBMCs, B-cell-depleted T cells, or T cells provided the cDNA or gDNA that made up the material.

Some clones are missing from TCRdb's copy, which holds only in-frame ones; the method was immunoSEQ multiplex PCR. Among roughly 140,000 clones listed, roughly 85% were seen once. Germline V gene data show CDR1 as MNHEY and CDR2 as SMNVEV (reference sequence). The CDR3 has 15 residues. The V gene end was trimmed by 5 bases and the J gene end by 4 bases; junction bases not matched to a gene: 6. The sequencing input was peripheral blood. The V and J genes are TRBV27 and TRBJ2-1; the match to TRBD2 covers 9 bases. The source is a man aged 70-80 years with acute or convalescent COVID-19. The CDR3 DNA reads as TGTGCCAGCAGTGGCCCACTAGCGGGTTACAATGAGCAGTTCTTC. The encoded protein is CASSGPLAGYNEQFF.